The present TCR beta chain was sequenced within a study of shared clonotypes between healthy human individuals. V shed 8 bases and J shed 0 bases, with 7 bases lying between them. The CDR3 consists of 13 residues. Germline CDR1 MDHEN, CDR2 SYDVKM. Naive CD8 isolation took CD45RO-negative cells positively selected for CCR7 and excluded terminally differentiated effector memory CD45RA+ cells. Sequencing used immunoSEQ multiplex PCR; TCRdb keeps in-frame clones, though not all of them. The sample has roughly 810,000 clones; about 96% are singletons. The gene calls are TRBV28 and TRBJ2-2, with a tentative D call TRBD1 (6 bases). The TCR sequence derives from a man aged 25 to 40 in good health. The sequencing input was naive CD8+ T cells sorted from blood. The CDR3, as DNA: TGTGCCAGCCGGACAGCGAACACCGGGGAGCTGTTTTTT. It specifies CASRTANTGELFF.